These 31 T cell receptor beta chains share one sample of origin, sequenced in a study of regulatory T cells in long-lasting Graves disease (dated by TCRdb to the early 2020s). Libraries were built with multiplex PCR. Reads for this sample came from an Illumina HiSeq 4000. TCR beta libraries were built with iRepertoire HTBI primers and Arm-PCR amplification of CDR3 regions. TCRdb redid the processing of the public reads, applying fastp at Q25 and MiXCR, and retained in-frame beta chains. Rows merge per CDR3 protein into single entries with the most common DNA and genes. For this sample the table gives approximately 400,000 distinct CDR3 sequences, of which around a sixth were detected only once. The top ten constitute about a fifth of the sample. The time point label on this specimen signifies: newly diagnosed GD, antithyroid drugs for less than 3 months. For both TCR sequencing and RNA sequencing, RNA was extracted from PBMCs using TRIzol.

The sample consisted of peripheral blood mononuclear cells (PBMCs), taken at new diagnosis, from a patient treated with antithyroid drugs. These receptor sequences come from a female donor with Graves disease.

This clonotype appeared a few times. A much bigger clone sits one base away, suggesting this may be a read error. The chain recombines TRBV7-9 with TRBJ2-1; D possibly corresponds to TRBD2 (6 bases). This CDR3 contains 16 residues. Germline values: CDR1 SEHNR, CDR2 FQNEAQ (reference sequence). The CDR3 sequence is CASIGGGASSYDEQFF. The CDR3 DNA reads TGTGCCAGCATAGGTGGAGGGGCGAGCTCCTACGATGAGCAGTTCTTC.

This clonotype was recorded at least ten times. The chain couples TRBV3-1 to TRBJ2-5; 7 bases line up with TRBD1. Germline CDR1 LGHDT, CDR2 YNNKEL (reference sequence). Trimming cost V 4 bases and J 5 bases; bases outside gene matches: 4. This CDR3 is 13 amino acids long. The CDR3 DNA reads as TGTGCCAGCAGCCTCAACAGGGGTGAGACCCAGTACTTC. This gives the protein CASSLNRGETQYF.

This clonotype has a count of ten or more. This chain uses TRBV5-1 with TRBJ2-5; no clear D. CDR3 size: 14 residues. Germline loops: CDR1 SGHRS, CDR2 YFSETQ. Deletions cut 0 bases from V and 3 bases from J, with 9 bases between. The DNA for the CDR3 is TGCGCCAGCAGCTTGGTTACAGCTGAAGAGACCCAGTACTTC. Translating it yields CASSLVTAEETQYF.

This clonotype was seen many times. The chain is built from TRBV20-1 and TRBJ1-4, with 7 bases matching TRBD1. From germline, CDR1 is DFQATT and CDR2 SNEGSKA (reference sequence). The junction had 9 bases not matched to a gene; V was cut back by 5 bases and J by 3 bases. The CDR3 contains 15 residues. CDR3: CSAVAPGQSNEKLFF. Written as DNA, the CDR3 is TGCAGTGCTGTGGCCCCGGGACAGTCTAATGAAAAACTGTTTTTT.

This clonotype appeared a few times. V is TRBV24-1 and J is TRBJ2-3; TRBD2 is a possible D gene (6 bases). V was pared by 4 bases and J by 2 bases, with 18 bases between. CDR1 and CDR2 (germline): KGHDR, SFDVKD. This CDR3 region has 17 residues. In nucleotides, the CDR3 is TGTGCCACCAGTGACCCGGCTTCGGGGGATTTCACAGATACGCAGTATTTT. Translation: CATSDPASGDFTDTQYF.

V and J are TRBV20-1 and TRBJ2-1; 7 nucleotides agree with TRBD2. Germline V lookup: CDR1 DFQATT, CDR2 SNEGSKA (reference sequence). The length of the CDR3 is 15 residues. V lost 6 bases and J lost 6; bases outside the gene matches: 14. Written as DNA, the CDR3 is TGCAGTGCCCGAGAGGGAGGGTATATTCGCAATGAGCAGTTCTTC. It codes for CSAREGGYIRNEQFF.

At least ten counts were recorded for this clonotype. The chain joins TRBV28 to TRBJ1-1; D gene unclear. V was pared by 5 bases and J by 4 bases, with 11 bases between. Germline loops: CDR1 MDHEN, CDR2 SYDVKM. There are 13 residues in the CDR3. DNA for the CDR3: TGTGCCAGCAGTAGTGGGAGACTCACTGAAGCTTTCTTT. It specifies CASSSGRLTEAFF.

The V and J genes are TRBV7-6 and TRBJ2-3; D might be TRBD2 (6 bases). The germline V and J ends were trimmed by 5 bases and 2 bases, with 17 bases remaining between them. Germline V gene data show CDR1 as SGHVS and CDR2 as FNYEAQ. The CDR3 covers 16 residues. CDR3 protein: CASSELAASFTDTQYF. The DNA for the CDR3 is TGTGCCAGCAGCGAATTAGCGGCTAGCTTCACAGATACGCAGTATTTT.

This clonotype was counted at least ten times. The chain links TRBV4-3 to TRBJ2-1; 12 nucleotides line up with TRBD2. The V and J ends lost 0 bases and 7 bases, in that order; junction bases with no gene match: 7. The CDR3 covers 17 residues. Germline V lookup: CDR1 LGHNA, CDR2 YSLEER. DNA for the CDR3: TGCGCCAGCAGCCAAGAGCTAGCGGGAGGGCTCGTGAATGAGCAGTTCTTC. Residues: CASSQELAGGLVNEQFF.

This clonotype was found many times. The chain uses TRBV10-2 and TRBJ2-1; 8 nucleotides align to TRBD2. The V and J ends lost 3 bases and 4 bases, in that order; junction bases with no gene match: 8. Looked up from germline, CDR1 is WSHSY and CDR2 is SAAADI. The CDR3 loop spans 16 amino acids. The CDR3 spells CASSESLADFYNEQFF. CDR3 coding DNA: TGCGCCAGCAGTGAATCACTAGCGGATTTTTACAATGAGCAGTTCTTC.

Note on this clonotype: The likely explanation is a read error, given a far larger clone one base away. This chain joins TRBV6-1 and TRBJ1-2; D gene uncertain. This CDR3 is built from 13 residues. With 6 bases removed from V and 9 bases from J, the gap between germline ends came to 17 bases. Germline CDR1 reads MNHNS; CDR2 reads SASEGT. The CDR3 region is CASSLEAGRRYTF. The CDR3 coding sequence is TGTGCCAGCAGCTTAGAGGCCGGGAGGCGCTACACCTTC.

The CDR3 sequence is CASSYFRDSYEQYF. CDR3 DNA: TGTGCCAGCAGTTACTTCAGGGACTCCTACGAGCAGTACTTC. The chain links TRBV6-2 or TRBV6-3 to TRBJ2-7, with D possibly matching TRBD1 (5 bases). This CDR3 comprises 14 residues. Germline loops: CDR1 MNHEY, CDR2 SVGEGT. With 1 base removed from V and 0 bases from J, the gap between germline ends came to 7 bases.

This clonotype was detected ten times or more. The chain combines TRBV15 with TRBJ1-5, with D unresolved. Trimming pared 2 bases from V and 6 bases from J, leaving 11 bases between. The CDR3 totals 14 residues. Germline V gives CDR1 LNHNV, CDR2 YYDKDF (reference sequence). CDR3 protein: CATSRYSVGQPQHF. In DNA form, the CDR3 reads TGTGCCACCAGCAGATACTCGGTTGGTCAGCCCCAGCATTTT.

This clonotype was seen many times. The genes are TRBV2 and TRBJ2-2, with 8 nucleotides matching TRBD2. This CDR3 is 12 amino acids long. The germline V gene has CDR1 SNHLY and CDR2 FYNNEI. V trimming: 7 bases; J trimming: 7 bases; junction bases outside the gene matches: 2. CDR3 DNA: TGTGCCAGCACCGGGAGGGGCGGGGAGCTGTTTTTT. This codes for CASTGRGGELFF. The variable domain in full, completed from reference TRBV2 and TRBJ2-2, reads EPEVTQTPSHQVTQMGQEVILRCVPISNHLYFYWYRQILGQKVEFLVSFYNNEISEKSEIFDDQFSVERPDGSNFTLKIRSTKLEDSAMYFCASTGRGGELFFGEGSRLTVL.

Ten or more counts support this clonotype. The chain combines TRBV2 with TRBJ1-5, with D uncertain. V was cut by 3 bases and J by 4 bases, with 10 bases left in between. The CDR3 covers 14 residues. Germline-derived CDR1 and CDR2 are SNHLY and FYNNEI. The CDR3 DNA reads as TGTGCCAGCAGTGAGTGGGATCTGAATCAGCCCCAGCATTTT. Protein sequence: CASSEWDLNQPQHF.

In its sample, this clonotype was seen many times. Germline and junction disagree at one end, which may indicate a read error. V and J are TRBV5-5 and TRBJ2-1, with TRBD1 as a possible D gene (6 bases). The CDR3 extends over 15 amino acids. Per germline, CDR1 SGHKS and CDR2 YYEKEE (reference sequence). The CDR3 DNA reads TGCGCCAGCAGCTTGGATACCAGGGGCGGGAATGAGCAGTTCTTC. This encodes CASSLDTRGGNEQFF.

This clonotype was detected ten times or more. The chain recombines TRBV12-3 or TRBV12-4 with TRBJ1-2; D remains ambiguous. This CDR3 spans 17 amino acids. Trimming took off 7 bases at V and 2 bases at J, with 23 bases between the two ends. The CDR3 DNA sequence: TGTGCCAGCAATTTTGATGGGCCAAACTTATCAAACTATGGCTACACCTTC. Translation gives CASNFDGPNLSNYGYTF.

This clonotype was detected many times. The chain joins TRBV12-3 or TRBV12-4 to TRBJ2-5, with 10 bases identical to TRBD2. V shed 6 bases and J 1 base; nucleotides not matched to a gene: 11. The CDR3 covers 17 residues. The CDR3: CASRTSGRGPAQETQYF. The CDR3 DNA follows: TGTGCCAGCAGGACCAGCGGGAGGGGGCCGGCCCAAGAGACCCAGTACTTC.

A word on this clonotype: A much larger clone is a single base away; this may be a read error. The gene calls are TRBV3-1 and TRBJ2-7; D remains unclear. The germline V and J ends were trimmed by 2 bases and 7 bases, with 6 bases remaining between them. The CDR3 is made up of 11 amino acids. CDR1 is LGHDT, CDR2 YNNKEL, per germline (reference sequence). CDR3 DNA: TGTGCCAGCAGCCAACCCAATGAGCAGTACTTC. Translation: CASSQPNEQYF.

As for this clonotype: It may be a read error: a sequence one base away is much more abundant. The chain couples TRBV9 to TRBJ2-1; maybe TRBD1 (6 bases). Germline V gene data show CDR1 as SGDLS and CDR2 as YYNGEE. The CDR3 runs to 12 residues. CDR3 region: CASSDEGETRYF. The CDR3 nucleotides are TGTGCCAGCAGCGACGAGGGGGAGACCCGGTACTTC.

This chain uses TRBV7-2 with TRBJ2-1; TRBD1 matches at 11 bases. Germline lookup yields CDR1 SGHTA and CDR2 FQGNSA. This CDR3 spans 16 amino acids. After removal of 1 base from V and 10 bases from J, the junction contained 9 bases not matched to a gene. The CDR3 reads CASSLGGTGGKKEQFF. CDR3 DNA sequence: TGTGCCAGCAGCTTAGGTGGGACAGGGGGGAAAAAAGAGCAGTTCTTC.

This clonotype was seen at least ten times. The chain links TRBV5-1 to TRBJ2-1, with 10 bases lining up with TRBD1. Trimming at V came to 4 bases and at J to 9 bases, leaving 7 bases not matched to a gene. From germline, CDR1 is SGHRS and CDR2 YFSETQ. The length of the CDR3 is 14 residues. As DNA, the CDR3 is TGCGCCAGCAGCGGAGGGACAGGGGTAACTGAGCAGTTCTTC. It codes for CASSGGTGVTEQFF.

In this sample, this clonotype turned up many times. This chain uses TRBV7-9 with TRBJ1-1; no clear D. The germline gives CDR1 SEHNR, CDR2 FQNEAQ (reference sequence). The length of the CDR3 is 15 residues. V dropped 1 base and J dropped 6 bases, with 15 bases sitting between them. CDR3 sequence: CASSLVASRTPEAFF. In DNA form, the CDR3 reads TGTGCCAGCAGCTTAGTAGCGTCCCGGACCCCTGAAGCTTTCTTT.

There are many counts of this clonotype. The V and J genes are TRBV13 and TRBJ1-4; TRBD1 is a possible D gene (5 bases). V was trimmed by 5 bases and J by 5 bases, leaving 15 bases between them. CDR3 length: 15 amino acids. CDR1 and CDR2 from the germline V gene are PRHDT and FYEKMQ (reference sequence). CDR3: CASSPRGAPNEKLFF. In DNA, the CDR3 is TGTGCCAGCAGCCCGAGAGGGGCACCGAATGAAAAACTGTTTTTT. The variable domain in full, with the rest retrieved from reference TRBV13 and TRBJ1-4, is AAGVIQSPRHLIKEKRETATLKCYPIPRHDTVYWYQQGPGQDPQFLISFYEKMQSDKGSIPDRFSAQQFSDYHSELNMSSLELGDSALYFCASSPRGAPNEKLFFGSGTQLSVL.

This clonotype has at least ten counts. The gene calls are TRBV28 and TRBJ2-5; 14 positions agree with TRBD2. V was pared by 8 bases and J by 2 bases, with 13 bases of the junction left unmatched. This CDR3 has 18 residues. The germline V gene has CDR1 MDHEN and CDR2 SYDVKM. The CDR3 DNA is TGTGCCAGCTACACCAGACTAGCGGGAGGGGATGGGCAAGAGACCCAGTACTTC. Protein product: CASYTRLAGGDGQETQYF.

Regarding this clonotype: This may be a read error: a much more frequent sequence differs by one nucleotide. The chain combines TRBV6-9 with TRBJ2-1; D call uncertain. Per germline, CDR1 MNHGY and CDR2 SVAAGI. V lost 3 bases to trimming and J lost 10 bases, with 19 bases between them. The CDR3 is 15 residues long. The CDR3 DNA is TGTGCCAGCAGTTACTCTGAGGAGAGCTCCTACGAGCAGTTCTTC. This translates into CASSYSEESSYEQFF.

This clonotype was seen at least ten times. The chain uses TRBV9 and TRBJ1-1; D unclear. The V end lost 0 bases, the J end lost 3 bases, and 6 bases lay between the germline ends. The CDR3 spans 13 residues. The germline gives CDR1 SGDLS, CDR2 YYNGEE. DNA of the CDR3: TGTGCCAGCAGCGTAGTGGTTGACACTGAAGCTTTCTTT. Its protein is CASSVVVDTEAFF.

This chain uses TRBV5-1 with TRBJ2-6, with D perhaps matching TRBD2 (5 bases). Deletions cut 4 bases from V and 0 bases from J, with 11 bases between. The germline gives CDR1 SGHRS, CDR2 YFSETQ. The CDR3 loop spans 16 amino acids. For the CDR3, the DNA is TGCGCCAGCAGCATAGAGGGCGCCTCTGGGGCCAACGTCCTGACTTTC. Its translation is CASSIEGASGANVLTF.

About this clonotype itself: This is likely a read error, given that the CDR3 carries no conserved phenylalanine or tryptophan at its end. The DNA is left out, because the CDR3 cannot be placed on it with certainty; the CDR3 is given as TCRdb lists it. The chain uses TRBV9 and TRBJ1-4. Germline V gene sequence: CDR1 SGDLS, CDR2 YYNGEE. From its first to its last residue, the CDR3 has 12 amino acids. The chain's CDR3 is CASSVEGGALTL.

V and J are TRBV20-1 and TRBJ2-3, with TRBD1 matching 8 bases. CDR1 is DFQATT, CDR2 SNEGSKA, per germline (reference sequence). With V trimmed by 6 bases and J by 0 bases, 5 bases remained unmatched. CDR3 length: 14 residues. The CDR3 region has the DNA TGCAGTGCCATCGACAGGGGTAGCACAGATACGCAGTATTTT. This codes for CSAIDRGSTDTQYF.

This clonotype was recorded at least ten times. V gene TRBV29-1 combines with J gene TRBJ2-3; D remains ambiguous. The V end was cut by 0 bases, the J end by 4 bases, with 17 bases between. This CDR3 contains 16 residues. Per the germline V gene, CDR1 is SQVTM and CDR2 is ANQGSEA. This chain's CDR3 is CSVEDRRDSAPDTQYF. DNA of the CDR3: TGCAGCGTTGAAGATCGGCGTGACTCGGCCCCAGATACGCAGTATTTT.